This T cell receptor (beta chain) stems from a study of blood T cell repertoires in COVID-19 (dated by TCRdb to the early 2020s). Study-wide context: Samples from collaborators originated in the United States, Italy and Spain and spanned both the acute and convalescent phases of COVID-19. The prospective study material was composed of cDNA or gDNA derived from T cells, B-cell-depleted T cells, or PBMCs. Deeply sampled blood TCRbeta repertoires from subjects exposed to, actively infected with, or recovered from COVID-19 were included in the dataset. The repertoires were released in a freely available public database intended as a resource for research on the immune response to SARS-CoV-2. Samples came from the ongoing ImmuneRACE study (first 160 participants) plus 1,254 subjects from 6 global collaborators. The sample metadata nearly always contained a de-identified subject ID, COVID-19 status, age in years and sex. Where available, HLA class I and class II types were taken from metadata supplied by the sample provider and were not determined by assay-based typing. The study at large found these results: The amount of clinical and demographic metadata varied by source and participant and was provided uncurated.

V is pared back by 1 base and J by 3 bases, with 7 bases lying between the germline termini. The CDR3 has 14 amino acids, counting the end cysteine and phenylalanine. Here the CDR3 DNA is all that survives: 42 bases in frame from base 1. CDR1 LGHDT and CDR2 YNNKEL were looked up in the germline V gene (reference sequence). TCRbeta CDR3 regions were amplified from genomic DNA by means of the immunoSEQ Assay, a bias-controlled multiplex PCR. The authors' pipeline ran thus. The number of nucleated cells in each sample was estimated by amplification of reference gene primers within the assay. To quantify the absolute abundance of each unique TCRbeta CDR3 rearrangement, sequence reads were collapsed and filtered. For each sample, productive Simpson clonality was calculated by taking the square root of Simpson's diversity index across productive rearrangements. Sourced from immuneACCESS, this table was stored by TCRdb with only in-frame sequences that have V and J called. A share of the clones is absent; for the studies checked, an unresolved V gene accounts for under half, and the remainder has no known explanation. V, J and clone size were drawn from that table, and D and trimming were deduced from the DNA. This sample holds 130,000 to 150,000 clones; 80% to 90% were observed only once. The ten most abundant clones make up 7% to 9% of the sample.

Points on this clone: Its antigen remains unidentified. It has no much larger one-base neighbor in the sample; base qualities were not kept.

The collaborating institutions used their own protocols to collect whole blood in K2EDTA tubes. For TCRbeta analysis, collaborators shipped samples in one of three forms: frozen whole blood, isolated PBMCs, or DNA extracted from either of those sample types. This receptor chain uses TRBV3-1 (or the pseudogene TRBV3-2) and TRBJ1-5; confidence is insufficient to name the D gene. This clonotype was obtained from a human donor with acute or convalescent COVID-19. The donor label of this sample is uncertain. Sequences were obtained from peripheral blood. The CDR3: CASSQAGLNQPQHF. The nucleotides read TGTGCCAGCAGCCAAGCAGGCCTCAATCAGCCCCAGCATTTT.